This T cell receptor beta chain was sequenced in a study of long-term antiretroviral therapy in people with HIV. This clone was observed a handful of times. The libraries were made with immunoSEQ v3.0 at survey level. Clones were sequenced by immunoSEQ multiplex PCR, and TCRdb holds only the in-frame ones, with some missing. Of about 36,000 clones listed, approximately 80% are singletons. Germline assignment: CDR1 SGDLS and CDR2 YYNGEE. The V end was cut by 3 bases, the J end by 0 bases, with 10 bases between. The length of the CDR3 is 14 residues. This TCR came from a man aged 30 to 45 with HIV. The sequencing here drew on unsorted PBMCs, taken 3.4 years after starting antiretroviral therapy. The V and J genes are TRBV9 and TRBJ2-7; D perhaps matches TRBD1 (5 bases). The CDR3 protein is CASSAQGTSYEQYF. The CDR3 DNA sequence: TGTGCCAGCAGCGCCCAGGGAACCTCCTACGAGCAGTACTTC.